This T cell receptor beta chain was found in a study of early T cells in non-severe SARS-CoV-2 infection. The CDR3 length is 17 residues. The trim removed 2 bases at V and 3 bases at J, leaving 5 bases unmatched. Study-wide results and caveats: Using VDJdb, the matching emphasized anti-spike CD8 responses while missing private and CD4 specificities.

The library protocol tagged individual cDNA molecules with unique molecular identifiers. TCRdb itself ran the 5' RACE reads through MiXCR, one entry per CDR3 protein. The table lists 26,000 or so distinct CDR3 sequences, roughly 4.5% of them singletons. This clonotype was observed many times. Its specificity is unknown. The source was whole blood, collected at baseline. The chain combines TRBV12-3 or TRBV12-4 with TRBJ2-1, with TRBD2 matching over 12 bases. This TCR came from an adult who was a healthcare worker with PCR-confirmed SARS-CoV-2 infection or an uninfected control (not recorded which). CDR3 amino acids: CASSLPGLAGLYNEQFF. Written as DNA, the CDR3 is TGTGCCAGCAGTTTACCTGGACTAGCGGGGCTCTACAATGAGCAGTTCTTC.